This entry describes one T cell receptor (beta chain). What it binds is not known. From germline, CDR1 is SGHDT and CDR2 YYEEEE. The V segment lost 2 bases and the J segment 4 bases; nucleotides outside the gene matches: 8. The CDR3 has 16 amino acids. The data originate from a study of shared clonotypes between healthy human individuals. General study points: It was only blood that was sampled, and tissue repertoires likely differ.

Sequenced by immunoSEQ multiplex PCR; TCRdb stores in-frame clones only, minus some. The sample gives roughly 810,000 clones, about 96% of which show up once; less than 0.25% is in the top ten. Only CD45RO-negative cells positively selected for CCR7 counted as naive CD8 cells, so terminally differentiated effector memory CD45RA+ cells were excluded. The chain recombines TRBV5-6 with TRBJ1-1; 10 bases agree with TRBD1. This clonotype was sampled from a man aged 25 to 40 in good health. The sequenced sample was naive CD8+ T cells sorted from blood. CDR3 region: CASSFYRTGGGTEAFF. Written as DNA, the CDR3 is TGTGCCAGCAGCTTCTATCGGACAGGGGGAGGCACTGAAGCTTTCTTT.